This T cell receptor (beta chain) is from a study of regulatory T cells in long-lasting Graves disease. Across the study: Persistence in Graves' disease denoted antithyroid drug use beyond 5 years alongside positive TSH receptor antibodies.

Deletions cut 1 base from V and 4 bases from J, with 13 bases between. The CDR3 sequence is 15 residues long. Germline lookup yields CDR1 LNHNV and CDR2 YYDKDF (reference sequence). Sample time point: persistent/refractory GD, antithyroid drugs over 5 years with positive TRAb. Isolated PBMC RNA provided the starting material for the TCR library. Under American Thyroid Association guidelines, Graves' disease was diagnosed. Building the TCR beta libraries relied on iRepertoire HTBI primers, and CDR3 regions underwent Arm-PCR. TCRdb passed the multiplex PCR reads through MiXCR, listing each CDR3 protein once. The table has 350,000 to 450,000 distinct CDR3 sequences, 21% seen once. Broader study findings: TRBV28 was favored in persistent disease, as were TRBJ1-2 and TRBJ2-5. Thyroid tissue was not sampled; only peripheral blood was.

Worth noting for this clonotype: Its antigen is still unknown. It may be a read error: a sequence one base away is much more abundant.

This receptor was taken from a female donor with Graves disease. The starting material was peripheral blood mononuclear cells (PBMCs), obtained when the disease was refractory, from a patient treated with antithyroid drugs. The V gene is TRBV15, the J gene TRBJ2-5; D could derive from TRBD1 or TRBD2 (5 bases each). CDR3 in DNA: TGTGCCACCAGCAGAGCGGGACGGTCAATAGAGACCCAGTACTTC. Translation gives CATSRAGRSIETQYF.